The text below deals with one T cell receptor (beta chain). Its antigen is not known. The record originates from a study of identical twins. Germline values: CDR1 SGHKS, CDR2 YYEKEE (reference sequence). V shed 4 bases, J shed 5 bases, and the junction held 13 bases outside the gene matches. This CDR3 comprises 17 residues. Regarding the study as a whole: Surplus twin overlap in beta out-of-frame sequences was less pronounced. Model-predicted out-of-frame TCR alpha sharing fell below observed values in monozygotic twins.

cDNA carried unique molecular identifiers, and a universal primer site was added by template switching. One entry per CDR3 protein results from TCRdb running MiXCR on the 5' RACE reads. The sample holds 400,000 to 600,000 distinct CDR3 sequences, 20% to 25% seen once. The data were also submitted as part of a second study, on yellow fever vaccine responses in identical twins.

The receptor was isolated from a woman younger than 30 in good health. The rearrangement uses TRBV5-5 and TRBJ2-1; the match to TRBD2 covers 9 bases. The material sequenced was CD4+ T cells sorted from blood. The CDR3 spells CASSRGSLAGPNNEQFF. The CDR3 coding sequence is TGTGCCAGCAGCCGCGGTTCCCTAGCGGGACCGAACAATGAGCAGTTCTTC. Variable domain in full (rest from reference TRBV5-5 and TRBJ2-1): DAGVTQSPTHLIKTRGQQVTLRCSPISGHKSVSWYQQVLGQGPQFIFQYYEKEERGRGNFPDRFSARQFPNYSSELNVNALLLGDSALYLCASSRGSLAGPNNEQFFGPGTRLTVL.